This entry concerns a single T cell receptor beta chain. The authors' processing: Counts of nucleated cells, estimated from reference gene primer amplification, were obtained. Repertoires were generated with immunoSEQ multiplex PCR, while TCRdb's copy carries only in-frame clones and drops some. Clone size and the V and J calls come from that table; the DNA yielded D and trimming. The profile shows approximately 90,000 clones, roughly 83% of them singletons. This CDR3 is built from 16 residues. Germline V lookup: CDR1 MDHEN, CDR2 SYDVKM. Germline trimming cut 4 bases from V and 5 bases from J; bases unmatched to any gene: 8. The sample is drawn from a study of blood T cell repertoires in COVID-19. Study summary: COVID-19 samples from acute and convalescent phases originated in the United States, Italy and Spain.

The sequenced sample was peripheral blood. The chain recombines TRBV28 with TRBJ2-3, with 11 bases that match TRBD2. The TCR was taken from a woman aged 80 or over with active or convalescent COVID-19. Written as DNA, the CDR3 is TGTGCCAGCAGTTACCTCCGGCTAGCGGGAGGAGATACGCAGTATTTT. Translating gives CASSYLRLAGGDTQYF.